Sequencing of this T cell receptor beta chain was carried out in a study of shared clonotypes between healthy human individuals. Per the original methods: Junction-only sequences without quality scores came from ImmunoSEQ, so filtering differed. Assay: immunoSEQ multiplex PCR; the TCRdb copy retains only in-frame clones and omits some. V, J and clone size are those of that table, while D and trimming were read from the DNA. The table records about 490,000 clones, around 73% of them present only once. This CDR3 has 15 amino acids. Trimming took 2 bases from V and 5 from J; bases not matched to a gene: 5. Germline CDR1 SGHRS, CDR2 YFSETQ.

This TCR derives from a woman aged 40 to 50 in good health. Some clones in this sample may be carry-over from other donors' samples. The sample comprised PBMCs. J is TRBJ2-7 and V is TRBV5-1; 12 bases map to TRBD1. The CDR3 sequence is CASSFSGTGGDEQYF. DNA of the CDR3: TGCGCCAGCAGCTTTTCCGGGACAGGGGGCGACGAGCAGTACTTC.